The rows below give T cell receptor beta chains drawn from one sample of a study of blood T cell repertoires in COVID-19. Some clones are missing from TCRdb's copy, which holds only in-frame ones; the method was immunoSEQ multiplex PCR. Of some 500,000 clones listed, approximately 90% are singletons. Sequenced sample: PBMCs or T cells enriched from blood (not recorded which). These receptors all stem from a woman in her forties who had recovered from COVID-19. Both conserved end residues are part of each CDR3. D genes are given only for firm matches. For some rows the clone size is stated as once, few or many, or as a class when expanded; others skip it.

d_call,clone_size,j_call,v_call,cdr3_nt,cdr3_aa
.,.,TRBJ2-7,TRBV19,TGTGCCAGTAGAAAAATACAATCCTACGAGCAGTACTTC,CASRKIQSYEQYF
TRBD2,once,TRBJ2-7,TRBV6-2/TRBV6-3,TGTGCCAGCAGTTACACTAGGCTAGCGGGAGCTTGGGACGAGCAGTACTTC,CASSYTRLAGAWDEQYF
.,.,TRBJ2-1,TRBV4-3,TGCGCCAGCAGCCAAGTAAATTTACTCTACAATGAGCAGTTCTTC,CASSQVNLLYNEQFF
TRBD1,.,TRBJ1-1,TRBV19,TGTGCCAGTAGTTGGGACAGGGACACTGAAGCTTTCTTT,CASSWDRDTEAFF
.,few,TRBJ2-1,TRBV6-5,TGTGCCAGCAGTTATGGCGGAGGGTCCTACAATGAGCAGTTCTTC,CASSYGGGSYNEQFF
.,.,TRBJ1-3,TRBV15,TGTGCCACCAGCAGAGATCGTCTATCTGGAAACACCATATATTTT,CATSRDRLSGNTIYF
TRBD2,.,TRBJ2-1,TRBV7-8,TGTGCCAGCAGCCCCCTAGCTCGGGACTACAACAATGAGCAGTTCTTC,CASSPLARDYNNEQFF
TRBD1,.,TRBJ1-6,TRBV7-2,TGTGCCAGCACCCGGGACAGGGATGGCTCACCCCTCCACTTT,CASTRDRDGSPLHF
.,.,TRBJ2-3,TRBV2,TGTGCCAGCAGTGAAGAAGCCCGGAGCACAGATACGCAGTATTTT,CASSEEARSTDTQYF
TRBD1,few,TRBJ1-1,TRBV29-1,TGCAGCGCTGGGACAGCAAACACTGAAGCTTTCTTT,CSAGTANTEAFF
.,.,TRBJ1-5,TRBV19,TGTGCCAGTAGTATGGACAGTTACAATCAGCCCCAGCATTTT,CASSMDSYNQPQHF
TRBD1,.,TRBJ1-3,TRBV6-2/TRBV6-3,TGTGCCAGCAGTTACGGACAGGAAAATTCTGGAAACACCATATATTTT,CASSYGQENSGNTIYF
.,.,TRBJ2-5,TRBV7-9,TGTGCCAGCAGCCCCACAGGGCATCGCGGGACCCAGTACTTC,CASSPTGHRGTQYF
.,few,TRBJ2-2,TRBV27,TGTGCCAGCAGGCAGTTCACCGGGGAGCTGTTTTTT,CASRQFTGELFF
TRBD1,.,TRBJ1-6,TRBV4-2,TGTGCCAGCAGCCAAGGGACAGGGAATTCACCCCTCCACTTT,CASSQGTGNSPLHF
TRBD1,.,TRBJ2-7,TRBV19,TGTGCCAGTAGTAAGGGACAGGGAGGCGAGCAGTACTTC,CASSKGQGGEQYF
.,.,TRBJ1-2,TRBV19,TGTGCCAGTAGTATGGGCAGGACTAACTATGGCTACACCTTC,CASSMGRTNYGYTF
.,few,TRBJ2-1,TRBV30,TGTGCCTGGCAGGTGAGAGGGTACAATGAGCAGTTCTTC,CAWQVRGYNEQFF
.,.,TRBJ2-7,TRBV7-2,TGTGCCAGCAGCGAACGGGTTACCGGCTCCTACGAGCAGTACTTC,CASSERVTGSYEQYF
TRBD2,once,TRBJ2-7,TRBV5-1,TGCGCCAGCAGCTTGAATCCTAGCGGGATTACCTACGAGCAGTACTTC,CASSLNPSGITYEQYF
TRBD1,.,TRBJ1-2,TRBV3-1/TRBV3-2,TGTGCCAGCAGCTTTACAGGGGCGGCTGGCTACACCTTC,CASSFTGAAGYTF
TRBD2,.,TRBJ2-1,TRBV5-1,TGCGCCAGCAGCTTGTTTCTAGCGGGGGACAATGAGCAGTTCTTC,CASSLFLAGDNEQFF
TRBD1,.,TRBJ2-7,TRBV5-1,TGCGCCAGCAGCTTTGTTGGACAGGGGGCCTACGAGCAGTACTTC,CASSFVGQGAYEQYF
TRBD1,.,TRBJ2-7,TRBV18,TGTGCCAGCTCACCCGAACAGGGGTTCTCCTACGAGCAGTACTTC,CASSPEQGFSYEQYF
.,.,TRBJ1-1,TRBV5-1,TGCGCCAGCAGCCGGGCAGGGGACGAAACTGAAGCTTTCTTT,CASSRAGDETEAFF
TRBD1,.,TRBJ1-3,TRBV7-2,TGTGCCAGCAGCTTGCAGGGGGCGCCTGGAAACACCATATATTTT,CASSLQGAPGNTIYF
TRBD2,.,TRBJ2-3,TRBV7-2,TGTGCCAGCAGTCTTAGCGGGACAAGCACAGATACGCAGTATTTT,CASSLSGTSTDTQYF
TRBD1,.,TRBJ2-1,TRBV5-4,TGTGCCACCACACGGGACAGCCACTACAATGAGCAGTTCTTC,CATTRDSHYNEQFF
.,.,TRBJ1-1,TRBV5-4,TGTGCCAGCACCACGGACAGTTACACTGAAGCTTTCTTT,CASTTDSYTEAFF
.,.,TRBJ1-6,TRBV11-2,TGTGCCAGCAGACAACAGGGAAGGAGCTCACCCCTCCACTTT,CASRQQGRSSPLHF
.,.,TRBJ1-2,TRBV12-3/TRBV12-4,TGTGCCAGCAGTTCCGGACAGAGCGGTGGCTACACCTTC,CASSSGQSGGYTF
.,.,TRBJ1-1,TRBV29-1,TGCAGCGCCACCGGGATTTTTGTGGCTGAAGCTTTCTTT,CSATGIFVAEAFF
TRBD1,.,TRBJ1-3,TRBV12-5,TGTGCTAGTTCCATGGGCCAGGGGGACACCATATATTTT,CASSMGQGDTIYF
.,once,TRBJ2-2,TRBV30,TGTGCCTGGAGTGTACTGACAGCGAACACCGGGGAGCTGTTTTTT,CAWSVLTANTGELFF
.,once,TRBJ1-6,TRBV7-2,TGTGCCAGCAGCTATTCCTCAGGAGGAGGTTCACCCCTCCACTTT,CASSYSSGGGSPLHF
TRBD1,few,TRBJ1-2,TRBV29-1,TGCAGCGTTGAAGACCCAACAGGGGCCGACTATGGCTACACCTTC,CSVEDPTGADYGYTF
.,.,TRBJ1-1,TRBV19,TGTGCCAGTATTCGGGGCACTGAAGCTTTCTTT,CASIRGTEAFF
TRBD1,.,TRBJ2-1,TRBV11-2,TGTGCCAGCAGCGCTGACCCTTGGGACAGGGATCCTTCGGATGAGCAGTTCTTC,CASSADPWDRDPSDEQFF
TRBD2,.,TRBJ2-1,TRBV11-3,TGTGCCAGCAGCTTAGGCGGTAGCGGGGGCCGGGGAGAAAATGAGCAGTTCTTC,CASSLGGSGGRGENEQFF
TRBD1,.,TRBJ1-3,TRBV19,TGTGCCACCGGACAGGGAGTGACTGGAAACACCATATATTTT,CATGQGVTGNTIYF
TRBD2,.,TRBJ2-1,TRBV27,TGTGCCAGCAGTTTATGGACTAGCGGGAGATCCTACAATGAGCAGTTCTTC,CASSLWTSGRSYNEQFF
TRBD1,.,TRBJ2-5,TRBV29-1,TGCAGCGTGGTGGGACAGGGATTTCAAGAGACCCAGTACTTC,CSVVGQGFQETQYF
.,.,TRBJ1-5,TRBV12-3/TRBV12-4,TGTGCCAGCAGTTTGGCAGGCAATCAGCCCCAGCATTTT,CASSLAGNQPQHF
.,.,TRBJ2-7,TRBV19,TGTGCCAGTAGTATTGGGCAGGGTATGTACGAGCAGTACTTC,CASSIGQGMYEQYF
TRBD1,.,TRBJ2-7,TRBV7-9,TGTGCCAGCAGCTCGACAGGGAGCTCCTACGAGCAGTACTTC,CASSSTGSSYEQYF
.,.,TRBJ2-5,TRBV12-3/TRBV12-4,TGTGCCAGCAGTTTACAAGCGAGACAGACCCAGTACTTC,CASSLQARQTQYF
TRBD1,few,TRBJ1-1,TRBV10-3,TGTGCCATCAGTGAACAGGGGGCCACTGAAGCTTTCTTT,CAISEQGATEAFF
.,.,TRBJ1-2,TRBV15,TGTGCCACCAGCAGCGGGACTGGCCGAGTTGGCTACACCTTC,CATSSGTGRVGYTF
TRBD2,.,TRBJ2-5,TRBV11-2,TGTGCCAGCAGCTTAGCCCTAGCGGGAGGACAAGAGACCCAGTACTTC,CASSLALAGGQETQYF
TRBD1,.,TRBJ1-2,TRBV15,TGTGCCACCAGCTCCCTGAACCTCCGGGACAGTACTGGCTACACCTTC,CATSSLNLRDSTGYTF
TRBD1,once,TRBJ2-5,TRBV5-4,TGTGCCAGCAGCTCCCTGGGACAGGACCAAGAGACCCAGTACTTC,CASSSLGQDQETQYF
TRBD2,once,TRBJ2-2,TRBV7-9,TGTGCCAGCAGAGCGGGGCATCGGAGGGGCACCGGGGAGCTGTTTTTT,CASRAGHRRGTGELFF
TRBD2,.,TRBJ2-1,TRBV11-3,TGTGCCAGCAGCTTAAGGGGCGGGAGTGAAAATGAGCAGTTCTTC,CASSLRGGSENEQFF
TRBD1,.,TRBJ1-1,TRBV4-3,TGCGCCAGCAGCCAACAACAGGGGCTTAACACTGAAGCTTTCTTT,CASSQQQGLNTEAFF
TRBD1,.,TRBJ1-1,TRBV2,TGTGCCAGCAGTGCGGACAGGGTGGCAAGAGCTTTCTTT,CASSADRVARAFF